What follows are 18 T cell receptor beta chains derived from one specimen sequenced in a study of blood T cell repertoires in COVID-19. Measured with immunoSEQ multiplex PCR; TCRdb has only the in-frame clones, and not every one. The sample has about 260,000 clones; about 84% are singletons. Specimen: PBMCs or T cells enriched from blood (not recorded which). Receptor source: a woman aged 45-60 years who had recovered from COVID-19.

The V gene is TRBV7-2, the J gene TRBJ1-1, with D perhaps TRBD1 (5 bases). This CDR3 comprises 15 residues. V lost 2 bases and J 3 bases, leaving 13 bases between the germline ends. Germline lookup yields CDR1 SGHTA and CDR2 FQGNSA. Here the CDR3 DNA reads TGTGCCAGCAGCTTAACCCCAGGGAGGTACACTGAAGCTTTCTTT. It codes for CASSLTPGRYTEAFF.

As to this clone: Other nucleotide sequences from this sample produce the same CDR3. This rearrangement joins TRBV5-6 to TRBJ1-2; 7 nucleotides agree with TRBD1. The germline CDR1 and CDR2 sequences are SGHDT and YYEEEE. The CDR3 runs to 13 residues. V shed 2 bases, J shed 2 bases, and the junction held 0 bases outside the gene matches. CDR3 bases: TGTGCCAGCAGCTTACAGGGGAACTATGGCTACACCTTC. Its translation is CASSLQGNYGYTF.

This clone came up once. The chain carries TRBV7-2 and TRBJ1-6, with a tentative D call TRBD1 (6 bases). CDR3 size: 14 residues. The germline CDR1 and CDR2 sequences are SGHTA and FQGNSA. Trimming removed 1 base from V and 14 bases from J, with 15 bases in between. The CDR3 here is CASSLDRALSTLHF. The CDR3 DNA sequence: TGTGCCAGCAGCTTAGACAGGGCTCTTTCCACCCTCCACTTT.

V and J are TRBV7-2 and TRBJ2-3; D is uncertain. The germline V gene encodes CDR1 SGHTA and CDR2 FQGNSA. V lost 7 bases and J 11 bases, leaving 13 bases between the germline ends. The CDR3 loop spans 11 amino acids. The CDR3 reads CASKYGVMQYF. CDR3 bases: TGTGCCAGCAAATACGGAGTGATGCAGTATTTT.

J is TRBJ2-5 and V is TRBV28, with 8 bases identical to TRBD2. The CDR3 sequence is 15 residues long. Trimming removed 5 bases from V and 7 bases from J; junction bases left unmatched: 12. The germline gives CDR1 MDHEN, CDR2 SYDVKM. The CDR3 DNA reads as TGTGCCAGCAGTCCCCCGGGACTAGGGGCCGGGACCCAGTACTTC. Translating gives CASSPPGLGAGTQYF.

The rearrangement joins TRBV5-8 to TRBJ2-7, with unresolved D. V lost 4 bases, J lost 2 bases, and 19 bases lay in between. CDR1 is SGHTS, CDR2 YDEGEE, per germline. CDR3 size: 16 residues. CDR3 loop: CASSPLSPATAYEQYF. The CDR3, as DNA: TGTGCCAGCAGCCCCTTAAGCCCAGCGACCGCCTACGAGCAGTACTTC.

V and J are TRBV5-5 and TRBJ2-4; D remains unclear. The V gene lost 4 bases and the J gene lost 0 bases, with 11 bases spanning the gap. CDR1 and CDR2 from the germline V gene are SGHKS and YYEKEE (reference sequence). The CDR3 sequence is 15 residues long. Here the CDR3 reads CASSHPQIAKNIQYF. CDR3 nucleotide sequence: TGTGCCAGCAGCCACCCACAGATAGCCAAAAACATTCAGTACTTC.

This clone was observed a handful of times. The chain combines TRBV7-2 with TRBJ2-5; 7 bases map to TRBD2. The CDR3 is made up of 15 amino acids. V shed 4 bases, J shed 5 bases, and the junction held 10 bases outside the gene matches. Germline V gives CDR1 SGHTA, CDR2 FQGNSA. DNA for the CDR3: TGTGCCAGCAGCTCGGCAGGGTGGCGGGAGGAGACCCAGTACTTC. Residues: CASSSAGWREETQYF.

The chain carries TRBV7-3 and TRBJ2-1, with a tentative D call TRBD2 (5 bases). The CDR3 has 16 amino acids. The germline V gene encodes CDR1 SGHTA and CDR2 FQGTGA. Trimming took off 4 bases at V and 0 bases at J, with 13 bases between the two ends. The CDR3 bases are TGTGCCAGCAGCTCCCGAGCGGTGAGCTCCTACAATGAGCAGTTCTTC. It codes for CASSSRAVSSYNEQFF.

The V call is TRBV6-6, the J call TRBJ1-1, with 8 bases matching TRBD1. This CDR3 spans 15 amino acids. CDR1 is MNHNY, CDR2 SVGAGI, per germline (reference sequence). V shed 6 bases and J 1 base; nucleotides not matched to a gene: 7. The DNA for the CDR3 is TGTGCCAGCAGAAAATTGGGACAGGCGAACACTGAAGCTTTCTTT. It yields the protein CASRKLGQANTEAFF.

The chain combines TRBV4-3 with TRBJ2-3; perhaps TRBD1 as D (6 bases). V gave up 6 bases and J gave up 5 bases, with 12 bases separating them. This CDR3 has 13 amino acids. Germline V lookup: CDR1 LGHNA, CDR2 YSLEER. CDR3 DNA: TGCGCCAGCAGACTGGGACATGGAGATACGCAGTATTTT. This codes for CASRLGHGDTQYF.

This chain connects TRBV9 to TRBJ2-3, with a weak D call TRBD1 (6 bases). The germline V and J ends were trimmed by 0 bases and 2 bases, with 10 bases remaining between them. CDR3 size: 15 residues. Looked up from germline, CDR1 is SGDLS and CDR2 is YYNGEE. The chain's CDR3 is CASSVDRATTDTQYF. The CDR3 nucleotides are TGTGCCAGCAGCGTAGACAGGGCTACCACAGATACGCAGTATTTT.

This chain links TRBV5-6 with TRBJ1-3; possibly TRBD1 for D (6 bases). The CDR3 extends over 16 amino acids. Germline loops: CDR1 SGHDT, CDR2 YYEEEE. The ends were cut back, 4 bases at V and 2 bases at J, with 16 bases in the middle. The CDR3 reads CASSPGSGVAGNTIYF. CDR3 sequence (DNA): TGTGCCAGCAGCCCGGGGTCAGGGGTCGCTGGAAACACCATATATTTT.

CDR3 in DNA: TGTGCCAGCAGCTTAACGGGCCCTGCCACTGAAGCTTTCTTT. Its translation: CASSLTGPATEAFF. The V and J genes are TRBV7-3 and TRBJ1-1; D ambiguous. The V end lost 0 bases, the J end lost 4 bases, and 9 bases lay between the germline ends. CDR3 length: 14 residues. Germline CDR1 and CDR2: SGHTA and FQGTGA.

This chain joins TRBV5-4 and TRBJ2-5; TRBD2 aligns across 8 bases. This CDR3 comprises 16 residues. Per the germline V gene, CDR1 is SGHNT and CDR2 is YYREEE (reference sequence). V dropped 4 bases and J dropped 1; count of bases not matched to a gene: 9. CDR3 nucleotide sequence: TGTGCCAGCAGCCTACGACTGGCGGGGGGCCAAGAGACCCAGTACTTC. Translated: CASSLRLAGGQETQYF.

This chain joins TRBV4-3 and TRBJ1-3; 7 bases map to TRBD1. The length of the CDR3 is 15 residues. Germline CDR1 reads LGHNA; CDR2 reads YSLEER. J lost 3 bases, V lost 4 bases, and 6 bases had no gene match. CDR3 nucleotides: TGCGCCAGCAGCCCCGACAGGGCAGTTGGAAACACCATATATTTT. This encodes CASSPDRAVGNTIYF.

Only a few counts were recorded for this clone. The chain carries TRBV30 and TRBJ1-6, with D uncertain. The germline gives CDR1 GTSNPN, CDR2 SVGIG (reference sequence). This CDR3 spans 14 amino acids. The V and J ends lost 1 base and 5 bases respectively, with 9 bases between them. The CDR3 DNA follows: TGTGCCTGGAGTGGCGGACTAGATAATTCACCCCTCCACTTT. Encoded protein: CAWSGGLDNSPLHF.

This clone was recorded only once. J is TRBJ1-6 and V is TRBV28; TRBD1 matches 9 bases. CDR3 length: 15 amino acids. The germline V gene has CDR1 MDHEN and CDR2 SYDVKM. V was clipped by 1 base and J by 10 bases; unmatched bases: 5. CDR3 loop: CASSLSGTGSSPLHF. In nucleotides, the CDR3 is TGTGCCAGCAGTTTATCAGGGACAGGGAGCTCACCCCTCCACTTT.